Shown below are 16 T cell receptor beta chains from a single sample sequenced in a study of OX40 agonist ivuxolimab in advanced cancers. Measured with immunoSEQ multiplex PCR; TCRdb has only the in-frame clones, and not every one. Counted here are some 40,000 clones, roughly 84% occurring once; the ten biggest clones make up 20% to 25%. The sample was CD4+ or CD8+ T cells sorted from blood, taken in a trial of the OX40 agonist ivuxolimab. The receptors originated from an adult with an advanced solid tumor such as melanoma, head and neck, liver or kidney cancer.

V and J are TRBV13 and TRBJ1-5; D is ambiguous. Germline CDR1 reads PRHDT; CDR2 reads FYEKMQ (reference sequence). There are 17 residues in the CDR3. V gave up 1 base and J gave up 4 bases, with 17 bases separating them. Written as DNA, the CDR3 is TGTGCCAGCAGCTTAGCCGGCAGCCGTTTAGGGAATCAGCCCCAGCATTTT. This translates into CASSLAGSRLGNQPQHF. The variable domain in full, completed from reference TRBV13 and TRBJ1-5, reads AAGVIQSPRHLIKEKRETATLKCYPIPRHDTVYWYQQGPGQDPQFLISFYEKMQSDKGSIPDRFSAQQFSDYHSELNMSSLELGDSALYFCASSLAGSRLGNQPQHFGDGTRLSIL.

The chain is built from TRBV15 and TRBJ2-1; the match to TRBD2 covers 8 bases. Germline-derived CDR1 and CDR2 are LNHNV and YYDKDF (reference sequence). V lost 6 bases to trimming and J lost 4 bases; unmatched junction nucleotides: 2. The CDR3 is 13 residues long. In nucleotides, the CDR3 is TGTGCCACCAGACCGGGAGGGTACAATGAGCAGTTCTTC. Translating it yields CATRPGGYNEQFF.

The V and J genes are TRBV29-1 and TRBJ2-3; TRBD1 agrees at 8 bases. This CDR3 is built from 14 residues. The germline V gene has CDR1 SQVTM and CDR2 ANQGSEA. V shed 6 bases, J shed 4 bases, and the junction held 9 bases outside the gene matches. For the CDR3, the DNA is TGCAGCGTCGCGCCAGGGGGCGGGGCAGATACGCAGTATTTT. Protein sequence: CSVAPGGGADTQYF.

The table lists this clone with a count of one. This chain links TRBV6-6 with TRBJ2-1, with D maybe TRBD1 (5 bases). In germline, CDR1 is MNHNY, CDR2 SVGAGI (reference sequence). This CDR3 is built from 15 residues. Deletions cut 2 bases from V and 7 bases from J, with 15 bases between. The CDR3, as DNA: TGTGCCAGCAGTTACGGGGCCCCCCATGGGAATGAGCAGTTCTTC. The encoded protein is CASSYGAPHGNEQFF.

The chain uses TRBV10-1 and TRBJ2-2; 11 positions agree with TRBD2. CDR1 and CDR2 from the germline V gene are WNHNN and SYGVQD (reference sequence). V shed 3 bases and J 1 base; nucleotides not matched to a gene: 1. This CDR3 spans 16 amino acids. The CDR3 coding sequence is TGCGCCAGCAGTGATACTAGCGGGGGGAACACCGGGGAGCTGTTTTTT. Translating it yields CASSDTSGGNTGELFF.

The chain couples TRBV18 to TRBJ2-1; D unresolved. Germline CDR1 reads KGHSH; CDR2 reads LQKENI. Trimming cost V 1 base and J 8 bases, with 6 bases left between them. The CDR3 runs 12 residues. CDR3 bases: TGTGCCAGCTCACCACAGGGTCATGAGCAGTTCTTC. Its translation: CASSPQGHEQFF.

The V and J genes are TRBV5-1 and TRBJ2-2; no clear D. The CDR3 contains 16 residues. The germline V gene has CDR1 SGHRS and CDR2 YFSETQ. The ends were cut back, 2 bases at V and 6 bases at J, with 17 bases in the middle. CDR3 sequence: CASSFFSEVGPGELFF. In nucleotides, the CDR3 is TGCGCCAGCAGCTTCTTCTCAGAGGTTGGGCCCGGGGAGCTGTTTTTT. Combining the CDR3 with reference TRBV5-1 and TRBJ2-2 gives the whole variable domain KAGVTQTPRYLIKTRGQQVTLSCSPISGHRSVSWYQQTPGQGLQFLFEYFSETQRNKGNFPGRFSGRQFSNSRSEMNVSTLELGDSALYLCASSFFSEVGPGELFFGEGSRLTVL.

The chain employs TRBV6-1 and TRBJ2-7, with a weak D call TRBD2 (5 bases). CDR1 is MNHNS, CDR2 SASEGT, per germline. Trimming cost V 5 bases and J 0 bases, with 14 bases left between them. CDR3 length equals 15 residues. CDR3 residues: CASSLSGEISYEQYF. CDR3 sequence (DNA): TGTGCCAGCAGTTTATCTGGGGAGATCTCCTACGAGCAGTACTTC.

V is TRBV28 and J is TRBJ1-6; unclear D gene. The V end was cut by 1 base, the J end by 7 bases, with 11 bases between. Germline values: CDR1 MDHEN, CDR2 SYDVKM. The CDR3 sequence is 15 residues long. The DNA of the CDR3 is TGTGCCAGCAGTTTATTTGCCAGGTCGAATTCACCCCTCCACTTT. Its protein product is CASSLFARSNSPLHF.

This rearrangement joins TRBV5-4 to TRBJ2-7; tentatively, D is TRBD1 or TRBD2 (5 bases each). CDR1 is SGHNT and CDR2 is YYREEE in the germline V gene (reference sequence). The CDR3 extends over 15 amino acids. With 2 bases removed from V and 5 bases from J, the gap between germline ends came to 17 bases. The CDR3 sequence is CASSFGDTGTDEQYF. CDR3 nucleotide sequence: TGTGCCAGCAGCTTTGGGGATACCGGGACGGACGAGCAGTACTTC.

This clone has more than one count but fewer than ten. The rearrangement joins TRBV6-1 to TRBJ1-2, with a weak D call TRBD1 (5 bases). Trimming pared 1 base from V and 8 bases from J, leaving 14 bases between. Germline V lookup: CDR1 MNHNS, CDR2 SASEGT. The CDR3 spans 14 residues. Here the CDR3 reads CASSEGEGTGGYTF. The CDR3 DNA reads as TGTGCCAGCAGTGAAGGCGAAGGGACGGGCGGCTACACCTTC.

The DNA for the CDR3 is TGTGCCAGCAGTGATAGGGACAGAAGGGCCAATGAGCAGTTCTTC. Protein product: CASSDRDRRANEQFF. The chain joins TRBV2 to TRBJ2-1, with 7 bases identical to TRBD1. Germline loops: CDR1 SNHLY, CDR2 FYNNEI. The CDR3 runs 15 residues. V trimming: 3 bases; J trimming: 6 bases; junction bases outside the gene matches: 8.

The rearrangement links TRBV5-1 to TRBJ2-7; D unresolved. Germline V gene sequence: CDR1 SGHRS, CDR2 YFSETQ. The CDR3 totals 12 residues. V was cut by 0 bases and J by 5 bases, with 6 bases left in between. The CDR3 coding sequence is TGCGCCAGCAGCTTGGGTACGGACGAGCAGTACTTC. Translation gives CASSLGTDEQYF.

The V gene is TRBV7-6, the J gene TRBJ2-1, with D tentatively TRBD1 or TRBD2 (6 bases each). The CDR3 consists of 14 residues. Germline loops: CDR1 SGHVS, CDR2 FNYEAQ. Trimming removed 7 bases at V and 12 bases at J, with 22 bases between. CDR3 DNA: TGTGCCAGCACGCGGGACCTCGGGACACCATGGCAGTTCTTC. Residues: CASTRDLGTPWQFF.

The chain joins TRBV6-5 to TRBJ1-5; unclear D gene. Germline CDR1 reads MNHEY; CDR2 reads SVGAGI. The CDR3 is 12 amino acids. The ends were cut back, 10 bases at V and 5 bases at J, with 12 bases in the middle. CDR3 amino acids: CAIGPVHQPQHF. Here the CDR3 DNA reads TGTGCCATCGGGCCGGTCCATCAGCCCCAGCATTTT.

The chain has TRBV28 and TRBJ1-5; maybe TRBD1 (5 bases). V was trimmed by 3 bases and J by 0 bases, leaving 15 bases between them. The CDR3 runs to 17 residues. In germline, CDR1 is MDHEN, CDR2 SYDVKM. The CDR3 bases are TGTGCCAGCAGTTTGGGGGGGGACCATTATAGCAATCAGCCCCAGCATTTT. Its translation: CASSLGGDHYSNQPQHF.